The 5 T cell receptor beta chains reported below all come from one sample, sequenced in a study of identical twins. TCRdb recomputed calls from the 5' RACE reads with MiXCR, one row per CDR3 protein. The sample has about 480,000 distinct CDR3 sequences, 12% to 15% seen once. The same data also contributed to another study, on yellow fever vaccine responses in identical twins.

Sequences were obtained from CD4+ T cells sorted from blood. Source of these receptors: a woman under 30 in good health.

This clonotype occurred a few times. The chain links TRBV2 to TRBJ2-5; D unresolved. The V gene's germline CDR1 is SNHLY and CDR2 FYNNEI. The CDR3 totals 13 residues. V was cut by 6 bases and J by 2 bases, with 10 bases left in between. The CDR3 DNA is TGTGCCAGCAGGGGGAACCAACAAGAGACCCAGTACTTC. It yields the protein CASRGNQQETQYF.

The table lists this clonotype with a few counts. The chain is built from TRBV5-1 and TRBJ2-7, with D hard to call. V was trimmed by 3 bases and J by 0 bases, leaving 19 bases between them. This CDR3 has 17 residues. Per germline, CDR1 SGHRS and CDR2 YFSETQ. The CDR3 protein is CASSYGRTPTSSYEQYF. The CDR3 region has the DNA TGCGCCAGCAGCTACGGCAGGACCCCGACAAGCTCCTACGAGCAGTACTTC.

This clonotype was counted ten times or more. The rearrangement joins TRBV12-3 or TRBV12-4 to TRBJ2-7; TRBD1 matches 8 bases. J was trimmed by 1 base and V by 8 bases; bases with no gene match: 7. The CDR3 has 14 residues. CDR3 nucleotide sequence: TGTGCCAGCGGCCCCCGGGACAGGTCCTACGAGCAGTACTTC. Protein sequence: CASGPRDRSYEQYF.

This clonotype was counted many times. The chain has TRBV12-3 or TRBV12-4 and TRBJ2-3; TRBD2 matches 9 bases. The length of the CDR3 is 16 residues. V trimming: 6 bases; J trimming: 0 bases; junction bases outside the gene matches: 7. This CDR3 reads CASRRSTSGSTDTQYF. CDR3 in DNA: TGTGCCAGCAGACGCAGTACTAGCGGGAGCACAGATACGCAGTATTTT.

This clonotype was seen at least ten times. CDR3 sequence (DNA): TGTGCCAGCAGCCGGACTAGCGGGAACTCCTACGAGCAGTACTTC. Encoded protein: CASSRTSGNSYEQYF. The chain uses TRBV7-2 and TRBJ2-7; 12 bases line up with TRBD2. Germline assignment: CDR1 SGHTA and CDR2 FQGNSA. This CDR3 contains 15 residues. Trimming removed 5 bases from V and 0 bases from J; junction bases left unmatched: 2.